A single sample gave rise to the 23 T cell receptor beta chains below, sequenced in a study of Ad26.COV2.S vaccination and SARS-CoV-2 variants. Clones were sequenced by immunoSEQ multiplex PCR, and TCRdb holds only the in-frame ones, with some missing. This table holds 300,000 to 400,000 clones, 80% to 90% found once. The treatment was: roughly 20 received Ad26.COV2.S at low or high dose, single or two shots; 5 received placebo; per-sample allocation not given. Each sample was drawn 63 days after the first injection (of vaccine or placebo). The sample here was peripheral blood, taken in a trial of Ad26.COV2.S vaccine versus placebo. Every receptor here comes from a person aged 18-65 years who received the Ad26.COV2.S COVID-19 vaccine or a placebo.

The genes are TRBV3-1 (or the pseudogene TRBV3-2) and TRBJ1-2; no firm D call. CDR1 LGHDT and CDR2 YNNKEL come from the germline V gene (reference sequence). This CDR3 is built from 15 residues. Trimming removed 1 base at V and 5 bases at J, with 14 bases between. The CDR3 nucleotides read TGTGCCAGCAGCCAAGGTGCCGGCGGATTATATGGCTACACCTTC. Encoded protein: CASSQGAGGLYGYTF.

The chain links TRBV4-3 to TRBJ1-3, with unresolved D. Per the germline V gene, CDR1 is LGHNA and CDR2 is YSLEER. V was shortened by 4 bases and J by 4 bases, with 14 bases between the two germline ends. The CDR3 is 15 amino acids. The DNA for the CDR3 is TGCGCCAGCAGCCTTCTCCCGGGCATCGGAAACACCATATATTTT. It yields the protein CASSLLPGIGNTIYF.

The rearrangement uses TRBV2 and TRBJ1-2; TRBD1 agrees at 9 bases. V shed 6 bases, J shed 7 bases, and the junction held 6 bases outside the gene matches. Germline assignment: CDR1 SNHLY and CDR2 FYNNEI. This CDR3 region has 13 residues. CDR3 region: CASREGQGIGYTF. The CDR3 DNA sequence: TGTGCCAGCAGGGAGGGACAGGGAATTGGCTACACCTTC.

The CDR3 spells CASEGAPGDTQYF. The CDR3 bases are TGTGCCAGCGAGGGGGCCCCCGGAGATACGCAGTATTTT. This chain uses TRBV2 with TRBJ2-3, with 7 bases that match TRBD1. This CDR3 is built from 13 residues. The J segment lost 5 bases and the V segment lost 8 bases, leaving 7 bases of the junction unmatched. The germline gives CDR1 SNHLY, CDR2 FYNNEI.

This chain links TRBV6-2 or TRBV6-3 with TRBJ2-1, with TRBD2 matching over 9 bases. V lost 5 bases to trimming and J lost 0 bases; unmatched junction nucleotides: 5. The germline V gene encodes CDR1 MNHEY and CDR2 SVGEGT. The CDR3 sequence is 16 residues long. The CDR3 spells CASSRLAGRSYNEQFF. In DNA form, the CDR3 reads TGTGCCAGCAGTCGCCTAGCGGGACGCTCCTACAATGAGCAGTTCTTC.

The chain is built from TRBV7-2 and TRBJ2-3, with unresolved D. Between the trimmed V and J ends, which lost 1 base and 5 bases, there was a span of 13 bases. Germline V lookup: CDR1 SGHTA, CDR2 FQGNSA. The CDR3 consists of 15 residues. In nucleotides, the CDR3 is TGTGCCAGCAGCTTAGTTAGGGTTGGGATAGATACGCAGTATTTT. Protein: CASSLVRVGIDTQYF.

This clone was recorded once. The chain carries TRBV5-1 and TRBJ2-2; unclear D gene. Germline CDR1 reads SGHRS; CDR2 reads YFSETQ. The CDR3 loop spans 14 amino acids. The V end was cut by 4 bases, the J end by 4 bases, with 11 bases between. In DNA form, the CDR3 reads TGCGCCAGCAGCATATTGACATCCACCGGGGAGCTGTTTTTT. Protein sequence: CASSILTSTGELFF.

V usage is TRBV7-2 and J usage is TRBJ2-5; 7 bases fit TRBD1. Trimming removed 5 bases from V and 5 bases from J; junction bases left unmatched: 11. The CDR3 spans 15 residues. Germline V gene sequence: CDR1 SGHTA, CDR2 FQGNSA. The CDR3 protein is CASSRTGTTFETQYF. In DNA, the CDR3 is TGTGCCAGCAGCCGGACAGGTACAACTTTTGAGACCCAGTACTTC.

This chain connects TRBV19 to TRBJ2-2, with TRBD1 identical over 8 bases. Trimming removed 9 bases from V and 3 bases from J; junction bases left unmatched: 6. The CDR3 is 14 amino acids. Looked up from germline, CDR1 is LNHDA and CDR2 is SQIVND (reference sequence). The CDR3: CASLGQGYTGELFF. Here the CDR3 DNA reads TGTGCCAGCCTCGGACAGGGCTACACCGGGGAGCTGTTTTTT.

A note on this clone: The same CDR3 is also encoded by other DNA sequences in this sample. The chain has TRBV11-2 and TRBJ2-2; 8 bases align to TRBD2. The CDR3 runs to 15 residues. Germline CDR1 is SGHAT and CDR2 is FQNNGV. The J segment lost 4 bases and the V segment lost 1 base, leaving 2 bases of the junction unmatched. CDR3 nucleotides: TGTGCCAGCAGCTTAGGGCTAGCGGGCACCGGGGAGCTGTTTTTT. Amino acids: CASSLGLAGTGELFF.

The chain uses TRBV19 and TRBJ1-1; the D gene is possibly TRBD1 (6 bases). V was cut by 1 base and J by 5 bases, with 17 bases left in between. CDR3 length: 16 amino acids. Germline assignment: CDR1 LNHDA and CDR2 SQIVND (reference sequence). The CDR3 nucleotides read TGTGCCAGTAGTATAGTCACGACAGGCTCCGGGACTGAAGCTTTCTTT. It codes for CASSIVTTGSGTEAFF.

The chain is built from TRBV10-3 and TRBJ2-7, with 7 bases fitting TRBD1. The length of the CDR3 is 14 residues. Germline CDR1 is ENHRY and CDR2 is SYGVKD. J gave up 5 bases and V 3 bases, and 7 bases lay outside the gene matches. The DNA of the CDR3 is TGTGCCATCAGTGAAAAACAGGGGACAAACGAGCAGTACTTC. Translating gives CAISEKQGTNEQYF.

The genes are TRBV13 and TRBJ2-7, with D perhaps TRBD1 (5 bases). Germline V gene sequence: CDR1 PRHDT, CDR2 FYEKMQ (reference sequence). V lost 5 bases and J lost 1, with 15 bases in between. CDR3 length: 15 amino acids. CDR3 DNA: TGTGCCAGCAGCCTCAAGGGGCATTGGTCCTACGAGCAGTACTTC. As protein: CASSLKGHWSYEQYF. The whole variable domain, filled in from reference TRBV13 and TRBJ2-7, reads AAGVIQSPRHLIKEKRETATLKCYPIPRHDTVYWYQQGPGQDPQFLISFYEKMQSDKGSIPDRFSAQQFSDYHSELNMSSLELGDSALYFCASSLKGHWSYEQYFGPGTRLTVT.

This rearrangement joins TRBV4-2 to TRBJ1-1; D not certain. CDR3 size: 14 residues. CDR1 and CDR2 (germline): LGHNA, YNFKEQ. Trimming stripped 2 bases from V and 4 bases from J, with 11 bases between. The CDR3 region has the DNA TGTGCCAGCAGCCAACCCGACCGAGGCACTGAAGCTTTCTTT. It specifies CASSQPDRGTEAFF.

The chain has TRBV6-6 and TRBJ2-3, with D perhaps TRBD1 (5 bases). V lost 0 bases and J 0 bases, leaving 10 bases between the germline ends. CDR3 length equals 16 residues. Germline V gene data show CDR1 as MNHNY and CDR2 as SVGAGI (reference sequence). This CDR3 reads CASSYSQETSTDTQYF. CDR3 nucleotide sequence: TGTGCCAGCAGTTACTCACAGGAGACTAGCACAGATACGCAGTATTTT.

The CDR3 loop is CASSLGKGASSYNEQFF. Written as DNA, the CDR3 is TGTGCCAGCAGCTTAGGCAAGGGGGCCAGCTCCTACAATGAGCAGTTCTTC. The chain links TRBV11-2 to TRBJ2-1; TRBD1 matches 7 bases. With 1 base clipped from V and 0 bases from J, the junction kept 6 bases outside the gene matches. The length of the CDR3 is 17 residues. In germline, CDR1 is SGHAT, CDR2 FQNNGV. The full variable domain, rest sourced from reference TRBV11-2 and TRBJ2-1, is EAGVAQSPRYKIIEKRQSVAFWCNPISGHATLYWYQQILGQGPKLLIQFQNNGVVDDSQLPKDRFSAERLKGVDSTLKIQPAKLEDSAVYLCASSLGKGASSYNEQFFGPGTRLTVL.

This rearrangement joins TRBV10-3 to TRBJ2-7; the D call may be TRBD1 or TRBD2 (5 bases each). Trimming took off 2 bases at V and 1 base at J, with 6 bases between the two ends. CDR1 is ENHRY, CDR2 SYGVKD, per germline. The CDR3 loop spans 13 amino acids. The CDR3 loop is CAISEGGSYEQYF. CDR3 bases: TGTGCCATCAGTGAGGGGGGTTCCTACGAGCAGTACTTC.

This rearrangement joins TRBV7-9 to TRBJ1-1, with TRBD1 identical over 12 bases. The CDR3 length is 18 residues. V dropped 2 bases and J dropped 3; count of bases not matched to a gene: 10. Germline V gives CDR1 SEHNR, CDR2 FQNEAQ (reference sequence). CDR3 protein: CASSLNTGQGAWDTEAFF. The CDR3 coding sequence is TGTGCCAGCAGCTTAAATACGGGACAGGGGGCATGGGACACTGAAGCTTTCTTT.

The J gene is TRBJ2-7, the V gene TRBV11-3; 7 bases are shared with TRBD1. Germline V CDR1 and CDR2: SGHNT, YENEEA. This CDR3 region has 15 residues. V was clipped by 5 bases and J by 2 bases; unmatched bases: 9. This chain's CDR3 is CASSIRQGTAYEQYF. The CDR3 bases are TGTGCCAGCAGCATAAGACAGGGTACCGCCTACGAGCAGTACTTC.

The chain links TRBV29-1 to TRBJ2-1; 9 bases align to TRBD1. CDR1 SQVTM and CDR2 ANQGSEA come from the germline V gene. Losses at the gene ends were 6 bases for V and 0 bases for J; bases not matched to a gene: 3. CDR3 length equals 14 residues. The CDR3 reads CSVGQGSSYNEQFF. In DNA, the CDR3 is TGCAGCGTGGGACAGGGAAGCTCCTACAATGAGCAGTTCTTC.

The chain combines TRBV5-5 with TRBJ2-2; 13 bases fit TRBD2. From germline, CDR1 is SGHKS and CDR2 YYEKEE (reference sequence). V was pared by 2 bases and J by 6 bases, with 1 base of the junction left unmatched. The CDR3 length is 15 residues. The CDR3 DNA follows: TGTGCCAGCAGCTTTGGACTAGCGGGAGCCGGGGAGCTGTTTTTT. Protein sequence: CASSFGLAGAGELFF.

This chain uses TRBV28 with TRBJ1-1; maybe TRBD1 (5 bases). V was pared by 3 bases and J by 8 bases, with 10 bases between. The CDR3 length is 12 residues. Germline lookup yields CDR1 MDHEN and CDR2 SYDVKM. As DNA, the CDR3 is TGTGCCAGCAGTTTGAAATACAGGGAAGCTTTCTTT. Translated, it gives CASSLKYREAFF. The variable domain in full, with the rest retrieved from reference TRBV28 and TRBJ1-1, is DVKVTQSSRYLVKRTGEKVFLECVQDMDHENMFWYRQDPGLGLRLIYFSYDVKMKEKGDIPEGYSVSREKKERFSLILESASTNQTSMYLCASSLKYREAFFGQGTRLTVV.

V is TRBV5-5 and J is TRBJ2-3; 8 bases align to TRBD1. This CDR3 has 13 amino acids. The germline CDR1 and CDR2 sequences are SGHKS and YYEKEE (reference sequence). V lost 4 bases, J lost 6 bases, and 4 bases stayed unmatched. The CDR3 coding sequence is TGTGCCAGCAGCCGACAGGGGATGGATACGCAGTATTTT. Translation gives CASSRQGMDTQYF.